This T cell receptor beta chain was sequenced for a study of shared clonotypes between healthy human individuals. Overall study: CD4 naive and CD4 memory each took three plates per donor, while CD8 naive took two and CD8 memory one.

Healthy adults negative for HIV, lacking recent acute infections or vaccinations, served as donors. The V end lost 4 bases, the J end lost 2 bases, and 8 bases lay between the germline ends. Germline assignment: CDR1 MNHEY and CDR2 SMNVEV (reference sequence). This CDR3 comprises 13 residues. Samples underwent the assay at deep level. The sorted-subset replicate PCRs were given around 200 ng DNA, which is roughly 30,000 T cell genomes. The repertoire was sequenced with immunoSEQ multiplex PCR; TCRdb's copy has only in-frame clones and lacks some. This table holds 1.6 million or so clones, more than 95% found once.

Sequencing was carried out using naive CD4+ T cells sorted from blood. Sample subset: CD45RA+ positively selected. This chain uses TRBV27 with TRBJ1-2; maybe TRBD1 (6 bases). This sequence originates from a man aged 25 to 45 in good health. The CDR3 DNA reads as TGTGCCAGCAGTTCCACAGGGAACTATGGCTACACCTTC. Translated, it gives CASSSTGNYGYTF.